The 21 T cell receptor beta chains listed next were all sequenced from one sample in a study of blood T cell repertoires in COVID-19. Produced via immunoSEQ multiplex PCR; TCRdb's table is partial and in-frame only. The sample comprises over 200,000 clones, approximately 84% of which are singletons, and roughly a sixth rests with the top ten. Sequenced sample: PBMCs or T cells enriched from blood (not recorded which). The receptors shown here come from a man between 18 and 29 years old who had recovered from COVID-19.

CDR3 region: CASSQQLNTEAFF. In DNA, the CDR3 is TGTGCCAGCAGCCAACAGCTGAACACTGAAGCTTTCTTT. The chain recombines TRBV11-3 with TRBJ1-1, with no clear D. Germline V gene data show CDR1 as SGHNT and CDR2 as YENEEA. V was clipped by 5 bases and J by 0 bases, with 7 bases between them. The CDR3 spans 13 residues. The whole variable domain, remainder taken from reference TRBV11-3 and TRBJ1-1, is EAGVVQSPRYKIIEKKQPVAFWCNPISGHNTLYWYLQNLGQGPELLIRYENEEAVDDSQLPKDRFSAERLKGVDSTLKIQPAELGDSAVYLCASSQQLNTEAFFGQGTRLTVV.

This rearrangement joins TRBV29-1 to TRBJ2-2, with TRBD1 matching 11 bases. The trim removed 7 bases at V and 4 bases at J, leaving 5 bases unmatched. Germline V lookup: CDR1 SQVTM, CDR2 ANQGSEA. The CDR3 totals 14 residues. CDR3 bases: TGCAGCGCCGGACAGGGGGCTTCCACCGGGGAGCTGTTTTTT. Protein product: CSAGQGASTGELFF.

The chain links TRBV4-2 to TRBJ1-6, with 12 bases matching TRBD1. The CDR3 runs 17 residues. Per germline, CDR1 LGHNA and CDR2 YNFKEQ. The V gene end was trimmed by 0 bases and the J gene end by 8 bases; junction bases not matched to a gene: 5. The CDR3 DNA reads TGTGCCAGCAGCCAAGATCAGTGGGACAGGGGGCATTCACCCCTCCACTTT. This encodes CASSQDQWDRGHSPLHF.

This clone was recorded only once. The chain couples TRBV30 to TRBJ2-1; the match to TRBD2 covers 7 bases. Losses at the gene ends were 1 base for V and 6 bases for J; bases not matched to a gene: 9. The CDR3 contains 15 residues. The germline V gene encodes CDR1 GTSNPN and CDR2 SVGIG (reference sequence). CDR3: CAWSGGVWGGNEQFF. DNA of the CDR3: TGTGCCTGGAGTGGCGGGGTCTGGGGGGGCAATGAGCAGTTCTTC.

The CDR3 spells CASSQERTGDRNEKLFF. The CDR3 bases are TGTGCCAGCAGCCAAGAAAGGACAGGGGACAGAAATGAAAAACTGTTTTTT. The V call is TRBV3-1 (or the pseudogene TRBV3-2), the J call TRBJ1-4, with TRBD1 matching 9 bases. J lost 5 bases, V lost 0 bases, and 7 bases had no gene match. Germline CDR1 and CDR2: LGHDT and YNNKEL (reference sequence). The CDR3 covers 17 residues.

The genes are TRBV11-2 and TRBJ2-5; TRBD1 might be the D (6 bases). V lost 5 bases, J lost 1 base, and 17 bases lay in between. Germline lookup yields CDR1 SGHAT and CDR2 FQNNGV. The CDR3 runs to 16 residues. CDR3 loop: CASSVPGQLTQETQYF. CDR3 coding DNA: TGTGCCAGCAGCGTACCGGGACAACTGACCCAAGAGACCCAGTACTTC.

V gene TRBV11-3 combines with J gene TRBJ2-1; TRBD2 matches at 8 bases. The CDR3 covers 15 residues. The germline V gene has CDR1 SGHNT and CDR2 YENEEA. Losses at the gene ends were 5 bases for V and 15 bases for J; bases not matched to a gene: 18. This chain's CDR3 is CASSPTGTSPVPGFF. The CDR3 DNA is TGTGCCAGCAGCCCGACCGGGACTAGTCCTGTACCTGGGTTCTTC.

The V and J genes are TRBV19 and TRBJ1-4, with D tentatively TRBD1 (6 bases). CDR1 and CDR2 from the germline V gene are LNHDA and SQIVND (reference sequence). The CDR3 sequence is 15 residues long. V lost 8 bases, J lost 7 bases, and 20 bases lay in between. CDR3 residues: CASAEGRGRREKLFF. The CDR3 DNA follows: TGTGCCAGTGCTGAGGGGAGGGGGAGACGTGAAAAACTGTTTTTT.

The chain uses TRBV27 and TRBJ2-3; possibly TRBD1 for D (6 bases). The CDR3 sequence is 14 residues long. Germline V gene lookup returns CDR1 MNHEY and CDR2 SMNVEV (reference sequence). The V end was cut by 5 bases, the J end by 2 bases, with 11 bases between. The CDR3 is CASSPQGYTDTQYF. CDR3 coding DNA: TGTGCCAGCAGTCCGCAGGGGTACACAGATACGCAGTATTTT.

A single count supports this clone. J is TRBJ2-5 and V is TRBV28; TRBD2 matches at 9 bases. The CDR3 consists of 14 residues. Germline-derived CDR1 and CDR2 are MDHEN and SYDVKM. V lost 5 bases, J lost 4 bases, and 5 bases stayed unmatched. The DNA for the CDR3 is TGTGCCAGCAGTACCTTAGCGGGAGCAGAGACCCAGTACTTC. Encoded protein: CASSTLAGAETQYF.

The CDR3 is CASSLRARGTDTQYF. CDR3 DNA sequence: TGTGCCAGCAGTTTACGGGCGAGGGGCACAGATACGCAGTATTTT. The chain uses TRBV27 and TRBJ2-3; D is possibly TRBD2 (5 bases). The CDR3 spans 15 residues. CDR1 and CDR2 from the germline V gene are MNHEY and SMNVEV (reference sequence). Trimming stripped 2 bases from V and 1 base from J, with 10 bases between.

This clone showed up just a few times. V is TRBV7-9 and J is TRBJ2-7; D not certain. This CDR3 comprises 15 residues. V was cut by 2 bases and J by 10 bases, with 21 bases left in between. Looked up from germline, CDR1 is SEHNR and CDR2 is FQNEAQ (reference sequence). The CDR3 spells CASSLLSSNQEPQYF. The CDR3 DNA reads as TGTGCCAGCAGCTTACTCTCGTCTAACCAGGAACCTCAGTACTTC.

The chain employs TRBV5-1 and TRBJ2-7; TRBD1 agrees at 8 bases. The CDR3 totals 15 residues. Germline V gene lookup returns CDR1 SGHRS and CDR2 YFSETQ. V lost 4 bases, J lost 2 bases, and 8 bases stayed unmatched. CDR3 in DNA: TGCGCCAGCAGCCCCTCCGGGACAGGTACCTACGAGCAGTACTTC. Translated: CASSPSGTGTYEQYF.

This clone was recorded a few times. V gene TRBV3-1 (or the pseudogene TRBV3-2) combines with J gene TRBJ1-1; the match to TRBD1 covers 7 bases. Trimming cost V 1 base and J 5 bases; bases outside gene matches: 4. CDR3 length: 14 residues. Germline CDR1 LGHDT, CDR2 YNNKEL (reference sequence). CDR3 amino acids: CASSQGQGLTEAFF. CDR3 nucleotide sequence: TGTGCCAGCAGCCAAGGACAGGGTTTAACTGAAGCTTTCTTT.

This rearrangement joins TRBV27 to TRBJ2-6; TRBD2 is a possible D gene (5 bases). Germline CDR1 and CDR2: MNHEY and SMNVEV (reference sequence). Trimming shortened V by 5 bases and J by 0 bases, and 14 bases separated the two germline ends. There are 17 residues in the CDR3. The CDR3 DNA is TGTGCCAGCAGTCGGAGGTTGGTTCCCTCTGGGGCCAACGTCCTGACTTTC. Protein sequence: CASSRRLVPSGANVLTF. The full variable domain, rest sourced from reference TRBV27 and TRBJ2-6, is EAQVTQNPRYLITVTGKKLTVTCSQNMNHEYMSWYRQDPGLGLRQIYYSMNVEVTDKGDVPEGYKVSRKEKRNFPLILESPSPNQTSLYFCASSRRLVPSGANVLTFGAGSRLTVL.

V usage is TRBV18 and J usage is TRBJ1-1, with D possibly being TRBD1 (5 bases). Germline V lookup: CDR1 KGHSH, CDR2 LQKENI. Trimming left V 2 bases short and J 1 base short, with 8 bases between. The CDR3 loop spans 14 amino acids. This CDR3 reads CASSPAQGNTEAFF. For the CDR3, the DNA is TGTGCCAGCTCACCAGCCCAGGGGAACACTGAAGCTTTCTTT.

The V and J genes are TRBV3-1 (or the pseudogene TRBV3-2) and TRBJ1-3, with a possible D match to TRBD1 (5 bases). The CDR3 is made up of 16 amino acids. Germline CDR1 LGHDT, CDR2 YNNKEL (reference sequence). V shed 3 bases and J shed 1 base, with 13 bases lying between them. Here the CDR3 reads CASSHRVIASGNTIYF. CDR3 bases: TGTGCCAGCAGCCACAGGGTAATCGCATCTGGAAACACCATATATTTT.

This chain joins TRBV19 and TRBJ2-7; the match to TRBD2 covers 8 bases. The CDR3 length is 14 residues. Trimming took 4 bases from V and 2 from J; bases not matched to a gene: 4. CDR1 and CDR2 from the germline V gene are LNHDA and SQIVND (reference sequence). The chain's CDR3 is CASSTPGGAYEQYF. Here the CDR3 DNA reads TGTGCCAGTAGTACCCCGGGGGGGGCCTACGAGCAGTACTTC. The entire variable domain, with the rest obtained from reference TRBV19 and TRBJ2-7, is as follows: DGGITQSPKYLFRKEGQNVTLSCEQNLNHDAMYWYRQDPGQGLRLIYYSQIVNDFQKGDIAEGYSVSREKKESFPLTVTSAQKNPTAFYLCASSTPGGAYEQYFGPGTRLTVT.

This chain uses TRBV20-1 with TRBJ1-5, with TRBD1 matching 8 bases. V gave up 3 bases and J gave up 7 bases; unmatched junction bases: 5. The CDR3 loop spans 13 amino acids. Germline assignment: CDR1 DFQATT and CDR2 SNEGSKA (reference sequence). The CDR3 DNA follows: TGCAGTGCTAGTCCAGGGGGCCGGCAGCCCCAGCATTTT. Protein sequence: CSASPGGRQPQHF.

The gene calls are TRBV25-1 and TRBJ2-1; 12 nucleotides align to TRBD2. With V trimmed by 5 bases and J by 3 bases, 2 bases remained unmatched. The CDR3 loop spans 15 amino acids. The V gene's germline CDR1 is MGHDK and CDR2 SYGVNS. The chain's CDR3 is CASSPTSGSYNEQFF. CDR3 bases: TGTGCCAGCAGTCCGACTAGCGGGAGCTACAATGAGCAGTTCTTC. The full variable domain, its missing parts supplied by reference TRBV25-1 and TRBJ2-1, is EADIYQTPRYLVIGTGKKITLECSQTMGHDKMYWYQQDPGMELHLIHYSYGVNSTEKGDLSSESTVSRIRTEHFPLTLESARPSHTSQYLCASSPTSGSYNEQFFGPGTRLTVL.

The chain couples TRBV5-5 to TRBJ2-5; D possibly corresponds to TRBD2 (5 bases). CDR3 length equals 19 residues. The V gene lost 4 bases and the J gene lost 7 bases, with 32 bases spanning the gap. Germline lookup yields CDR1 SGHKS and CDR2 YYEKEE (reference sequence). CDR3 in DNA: TGTGCCAGCAGCGTTACCGACTCCGGGGAAACGACGAGAGTCGGGACCCAGTACTTC. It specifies CASSVTDSGETTRVGTQYF.